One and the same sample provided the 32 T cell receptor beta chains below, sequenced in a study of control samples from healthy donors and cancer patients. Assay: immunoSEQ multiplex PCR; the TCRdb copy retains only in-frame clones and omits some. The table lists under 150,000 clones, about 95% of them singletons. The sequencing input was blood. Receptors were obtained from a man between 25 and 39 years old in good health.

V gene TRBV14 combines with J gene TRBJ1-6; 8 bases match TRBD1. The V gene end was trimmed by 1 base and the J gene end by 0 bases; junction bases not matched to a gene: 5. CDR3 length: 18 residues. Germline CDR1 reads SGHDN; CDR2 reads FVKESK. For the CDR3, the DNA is TGTGCCAGCAGCCAAGGGCAGGGGGCACGCTCCTATAATTCACCCCTCCACTTT. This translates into CASSQGQGARSYNSPLHF. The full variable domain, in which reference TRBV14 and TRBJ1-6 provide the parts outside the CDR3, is EAGVTQFPSHSVIEKGQTVTLRCDPISGHDNLYWYRRVMGKEIKFLLHFVKESKQDESGMPNNRFLAERTGGTYSTLKVQPAELEDSGVYFCASSQGQGARSYNSPLHFGNGTRLTVT.

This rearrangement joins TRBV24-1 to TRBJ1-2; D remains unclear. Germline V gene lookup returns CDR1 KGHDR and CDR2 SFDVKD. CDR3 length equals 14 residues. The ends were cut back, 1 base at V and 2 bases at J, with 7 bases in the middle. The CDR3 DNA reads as TGTGCCACCAGTGATTTAACGCACAACTATGGCTACACCTTC. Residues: CATSDLTHNYGYTF.

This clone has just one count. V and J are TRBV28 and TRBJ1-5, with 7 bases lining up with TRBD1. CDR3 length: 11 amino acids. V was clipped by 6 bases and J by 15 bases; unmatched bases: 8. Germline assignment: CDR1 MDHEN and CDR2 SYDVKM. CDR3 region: CASSSRGRRHF. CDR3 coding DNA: TGTGCCAGCAGCTCGAGGGGGCGCAGGCATTTT.

In DNA, the CDR3 is TGTGCCAGCAGCTTACGAGCACCGCAGAGCATGAACACTGAAGCTTTCTTT. Its protein product is CASSLRAPQSMNTEAFF. This rearrangement joins TRBV7-9 to TRBJ1-1, with no clear D. This CDR3 has 17 residues. V shed 2 bases and J shed 0 bases, with 16 bases lying between them. Germline V gives CDR1 SEHNR, CDR2 FQNEAQ (reference sequence).

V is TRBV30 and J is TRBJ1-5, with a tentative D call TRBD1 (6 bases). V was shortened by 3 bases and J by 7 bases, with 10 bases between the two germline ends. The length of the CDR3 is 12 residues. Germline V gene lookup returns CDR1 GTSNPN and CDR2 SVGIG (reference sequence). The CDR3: CAWSPGVQPQHF. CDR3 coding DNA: TGTGCCTGGAGCCCAGGGGTCCAGCCCCAGCATTTT.

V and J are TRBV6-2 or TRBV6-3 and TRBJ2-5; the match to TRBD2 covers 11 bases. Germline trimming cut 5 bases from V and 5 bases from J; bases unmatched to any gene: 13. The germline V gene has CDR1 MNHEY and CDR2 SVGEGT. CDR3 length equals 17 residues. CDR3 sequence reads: CASSPMGLAGGRETQYF. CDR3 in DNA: TGTGCCAGCAGTCCAATGGGGCTAGCGGGGGGTAGGGAGACCCAGTACTTC.

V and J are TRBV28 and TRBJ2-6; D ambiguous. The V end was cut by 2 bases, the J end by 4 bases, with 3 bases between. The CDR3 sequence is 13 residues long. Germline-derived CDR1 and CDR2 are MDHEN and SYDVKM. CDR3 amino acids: CASSLRGANVLTF. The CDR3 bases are TGTGCCAGCAGTTTAAGGGGGGCCAACGTCCTGACTTTC.

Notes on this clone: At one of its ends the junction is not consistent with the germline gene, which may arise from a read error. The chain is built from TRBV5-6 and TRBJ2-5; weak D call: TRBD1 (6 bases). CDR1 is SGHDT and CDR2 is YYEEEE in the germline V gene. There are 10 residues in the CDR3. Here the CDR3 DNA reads TGTGCCAGCAGCGGGGGCACAGAACACTTC. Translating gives CASSGGTEHF.

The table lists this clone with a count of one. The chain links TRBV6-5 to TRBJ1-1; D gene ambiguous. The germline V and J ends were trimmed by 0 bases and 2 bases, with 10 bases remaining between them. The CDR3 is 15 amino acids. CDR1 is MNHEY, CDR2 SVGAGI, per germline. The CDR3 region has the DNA TGTGCCAGCAGTTACTCGTTGCACTTTAACACTGAAGCTTTCTTT. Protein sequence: CASSYSLHFNTEAFF.

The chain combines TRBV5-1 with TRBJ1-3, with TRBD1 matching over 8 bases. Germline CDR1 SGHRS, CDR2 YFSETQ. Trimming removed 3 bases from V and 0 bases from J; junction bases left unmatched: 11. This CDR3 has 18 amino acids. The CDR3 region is CASSSGTGLYNSGNTIYF. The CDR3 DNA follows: TGCGCCAGCAGCTCCGGGACAGGTCTCTACAACTCTGGAAACACCATATATTTT.

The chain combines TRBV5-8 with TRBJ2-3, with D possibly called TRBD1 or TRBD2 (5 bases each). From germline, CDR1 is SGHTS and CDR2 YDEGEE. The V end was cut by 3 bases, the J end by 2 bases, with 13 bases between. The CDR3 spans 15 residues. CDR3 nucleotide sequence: TGTGCCAGCAGCTCCTATGGGGGATTCACAGATACGCAGTATTTT. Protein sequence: CASSSYGGFTDTQYF.

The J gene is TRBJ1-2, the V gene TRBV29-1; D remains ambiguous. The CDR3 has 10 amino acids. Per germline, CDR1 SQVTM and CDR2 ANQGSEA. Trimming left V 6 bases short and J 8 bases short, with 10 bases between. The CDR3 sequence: CSVGEYGYTF. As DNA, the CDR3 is TGCAGCGTCGGAGAGTACGGCTACACCTTC.

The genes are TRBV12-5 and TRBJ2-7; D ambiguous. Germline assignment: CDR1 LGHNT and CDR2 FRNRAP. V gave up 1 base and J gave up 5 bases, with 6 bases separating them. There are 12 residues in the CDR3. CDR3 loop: CASGLAENEQYF. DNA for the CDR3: TGTGCTAGTGGTTTGGCGGAAAACGAGCAGTACTTC.

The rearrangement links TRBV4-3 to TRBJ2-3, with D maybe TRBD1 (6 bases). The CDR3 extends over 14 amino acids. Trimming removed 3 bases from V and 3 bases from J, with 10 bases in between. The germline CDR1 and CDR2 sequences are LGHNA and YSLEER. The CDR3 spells CASSQGTHTDTQYF. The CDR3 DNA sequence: TGCGCCAGCAGCCAGGGGACACATACAGATACGCAGTATTTT.

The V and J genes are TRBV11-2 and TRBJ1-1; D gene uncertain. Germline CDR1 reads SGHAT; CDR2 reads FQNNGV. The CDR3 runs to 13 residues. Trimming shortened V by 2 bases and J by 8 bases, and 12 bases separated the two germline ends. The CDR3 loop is CASSLNVPLEAFF. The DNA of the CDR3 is TGTGCCAGCAGCTTAAACGTTCCCCTCGAAGCTTTCTTT.

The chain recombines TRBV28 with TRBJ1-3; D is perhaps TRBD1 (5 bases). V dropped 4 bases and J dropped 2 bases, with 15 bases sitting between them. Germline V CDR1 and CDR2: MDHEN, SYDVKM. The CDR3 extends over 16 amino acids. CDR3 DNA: TGTGCCAGCAGTTCCCGGGGGGGGAGGGCTGGAAACACCATATATTTT. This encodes CASSSRGGRAGNTIYF.

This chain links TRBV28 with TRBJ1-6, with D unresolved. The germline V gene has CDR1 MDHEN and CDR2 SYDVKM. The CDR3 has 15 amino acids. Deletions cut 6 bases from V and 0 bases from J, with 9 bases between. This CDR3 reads CASSEASSYNSPLHF. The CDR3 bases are TGTGCCAGCAGCGAGGCGAGCTCCTATAATTCACCCCTCCACTTT.

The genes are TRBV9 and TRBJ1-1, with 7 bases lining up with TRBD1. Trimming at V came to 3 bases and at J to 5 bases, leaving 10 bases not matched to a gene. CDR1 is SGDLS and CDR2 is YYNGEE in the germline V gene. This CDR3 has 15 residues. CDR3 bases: TGTGCCAGCAGCGACCGACAGGGAGTGTTGACTGAAGCTTTCTTT. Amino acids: CASSDRQGVLTEAFF.

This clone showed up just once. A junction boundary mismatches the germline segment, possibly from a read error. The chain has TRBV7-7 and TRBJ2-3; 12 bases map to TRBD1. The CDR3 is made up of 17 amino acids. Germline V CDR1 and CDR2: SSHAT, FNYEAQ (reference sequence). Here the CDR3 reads CASSLLGPGQGADTQYF. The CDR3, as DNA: TGTGCTAGCAGCTTATTGGGGCCGGGACAGGGGGCGGATACGCAGTATTTT.

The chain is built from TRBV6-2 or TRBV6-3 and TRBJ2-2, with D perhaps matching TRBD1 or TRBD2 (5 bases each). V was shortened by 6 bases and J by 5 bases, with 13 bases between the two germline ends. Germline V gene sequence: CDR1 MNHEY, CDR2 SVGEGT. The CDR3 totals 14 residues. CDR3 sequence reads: CASSISGGTGELFF. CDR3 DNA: TGTGCCAGCAGCATCTCTGGGGGAACCGGGGAGCTGTTTTTT.

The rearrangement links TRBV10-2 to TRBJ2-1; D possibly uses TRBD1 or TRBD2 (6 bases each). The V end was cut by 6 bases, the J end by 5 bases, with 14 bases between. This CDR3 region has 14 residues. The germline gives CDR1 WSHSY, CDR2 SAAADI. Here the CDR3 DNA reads TGCGCCAGCAGGTTGGAGGGGGGAAACAATGAGCAGTTCTTC. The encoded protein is CASRLEGGNNEQFF.

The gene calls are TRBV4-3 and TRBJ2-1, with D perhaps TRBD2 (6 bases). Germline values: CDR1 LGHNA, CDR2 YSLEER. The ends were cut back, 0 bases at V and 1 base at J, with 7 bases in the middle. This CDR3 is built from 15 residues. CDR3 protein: CASSQDSGSYNEQFF. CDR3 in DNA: TGCGCCAGCAGCCAAGATAGCGGTTCCTACAATGAGCAGTTCTTC.

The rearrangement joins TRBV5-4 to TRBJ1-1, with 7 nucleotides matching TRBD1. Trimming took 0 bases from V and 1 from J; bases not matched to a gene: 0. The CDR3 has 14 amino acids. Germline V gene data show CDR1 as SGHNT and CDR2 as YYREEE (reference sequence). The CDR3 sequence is CASSLAGGNTEAFF. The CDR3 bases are TGTGCCAGCAGCTTGGCAGGGGGGAACACTGAAGCTTTCTTT. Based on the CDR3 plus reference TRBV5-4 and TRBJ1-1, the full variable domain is ETGVTQSPTHLIKTRGQQVTLRCSSQSGHNTVSWYQQALGQGPQFIFQYYREEENGRGNFPPRFSGLQFPNYSSELNVNALELDDSALYLCASSLAGGNTEAFFGQGTRLTVV.

The CDR3 nucleotides are TGTGCCAGCAGCTCGCAGTACGAGCAGTACTTC. It is translated as CASSSQYEQYF. The rearrangement links TRBV11-2 to TRBJ2-7, with no clear D. CDR3 length: 11 residues. V lost 4 bases and J lost 4, with 5 bases in between. Germline-derived CDR1 and CDR2 are SGHAT and FQNNGV.

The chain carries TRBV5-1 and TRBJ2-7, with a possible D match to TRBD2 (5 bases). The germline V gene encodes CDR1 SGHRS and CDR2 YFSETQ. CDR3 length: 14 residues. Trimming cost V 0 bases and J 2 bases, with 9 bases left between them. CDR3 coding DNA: TGCGCCAGCAGCTTGGCACGGGATCCCTACGAGCAGTACTTC. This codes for CASSLARDPYEQYF.

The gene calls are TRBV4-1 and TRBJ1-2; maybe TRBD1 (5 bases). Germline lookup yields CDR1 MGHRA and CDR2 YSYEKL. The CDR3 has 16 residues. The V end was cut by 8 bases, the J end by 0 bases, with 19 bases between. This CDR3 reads CASHQGALGANYGYTF. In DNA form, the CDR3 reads TGCGCCAGCCACCAAGGGGCTTTGGGGGCTAACTATGGCTACACCTTC.

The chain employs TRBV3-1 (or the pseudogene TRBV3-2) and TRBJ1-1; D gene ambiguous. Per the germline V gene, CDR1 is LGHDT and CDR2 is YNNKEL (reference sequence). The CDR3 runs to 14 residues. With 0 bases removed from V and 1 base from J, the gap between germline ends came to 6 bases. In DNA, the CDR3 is TGTGCCAGCAGCCAAGATCGGAGGAACACTGAAGCTTTCTTT. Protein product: CASSQDRRNTEAFF.

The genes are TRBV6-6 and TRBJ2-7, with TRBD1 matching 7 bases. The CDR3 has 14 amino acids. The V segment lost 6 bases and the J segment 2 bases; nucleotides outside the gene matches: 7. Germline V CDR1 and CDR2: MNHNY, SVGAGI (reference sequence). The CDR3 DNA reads TGTGCCAGCAGGCAGACAGGGAATCCCTACGAGCAGTACTTC. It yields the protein CASRQTGNPYEQYF.

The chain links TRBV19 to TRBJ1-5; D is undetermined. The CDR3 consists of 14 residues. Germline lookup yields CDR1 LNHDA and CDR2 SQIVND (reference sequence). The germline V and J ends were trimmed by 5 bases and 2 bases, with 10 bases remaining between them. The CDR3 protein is CASSLRGGNQPQHF. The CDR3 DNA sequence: TGTGCCAGTAGTCTCCGTGGAGGCAATCAGCCCCAGCATTTT.

CDR3 residues: CASSASLGRAYNEQFF. Written as DNA, the CDR3 is TGTGCCAGCAGCGCGAGCTTGGGACGGGCCTACAATGAGCAGTTCTTC. The chain uses TRBV9 and TRBJ2-1, with D perhaps TRBD1 or TRBD2 (5 bases each). Germline CDR1 is SGDLS and CDR2 is YYNGEE. V lost 3 bases, J lost 2 bases, and 15 bases lay in between. This CDR3 comprises 16 residues.

CDR3 amino acids: CAWTGTYGYTF. The CDR3 DNA reads TGTGCCTGGACTGGGACTTATGGCTACACCTTC. This sequence joins TRBV30 and TRBJ1-2, with D possibly matching TRBD1 (5 bases). The CDR3 has 11 residues. Looked up from germline, CDR1 is GTSNPN and CDR2 is SVGIG (reference sequence). Trimming shortened V by 4 bases and J by 5 bases, and 8 bases separated the two germline ends.

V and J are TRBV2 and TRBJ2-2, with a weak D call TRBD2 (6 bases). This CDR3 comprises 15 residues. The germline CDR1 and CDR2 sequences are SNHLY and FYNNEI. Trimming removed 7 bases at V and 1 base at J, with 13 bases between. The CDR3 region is CASIGAEGNTGELFF. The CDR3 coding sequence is TGTGCCAGCATCGGTGCGGAGGGGAACACCGGGGAGCTGTTTTTT.